Listed here are 27 T cell receptor beta chains from one sample, sequenced in a study of blood T cell repertoires in COVID-19. Clones were sequenced by immunoSEQ multiplex PCR, and TCRdb holds only the in-frame ones, with some missing. The repertoire consists of 240,000 or so clones, with more than 75% occurring once and the leading ten covering approximately 13%. Sequences were obtained from peripheral blood. These receptor sequences come from a man older than 75 with acute or convalescent COVID-19.

The gene calls are TRBV6-5 and TRBJ2-7, with D hard to call. CDR1 and CDR2 (germline): MNHEY, SVGAGI. The CDR3 consists of 14 residues. Trimming left V 4 bases short and J 1 base short, with 11 bases between. CDR3 in amino acids: CASSSRLLSYEQYF. The CDR3 nucleotides are TGTGCCAGCAGTTCTCGACTGTTATCCTACGAGCAGTACTTC.

There are a few counts of this clone. J is TRBJ2-1 and V is TRBV7-3, with D tentatively TRBD1 (6 bases). The CDR3 has 15 residues. Germline V gene lookup returns CDR1 SGHTA and CDR2 FQGTGA. V was clipped by 3 bases and J by 3 bases, with 12 bases between them. The CDR3 reads CASSLTGDGYNEQFF. The CDR3 DNA follows: TGTGCCAGCAGCTTGACAGGAGATGGCTACAATGAGCAGTTCTTC.

The J gene is TRBJ2-1, the V gene TRBV19, with TRBD1 matching 12 bases. The CDR3 covers 16 residues. The germline V gene encodes CDR1 LNHDA and CDR2 SQIVND (reference sequence). V trimming: 1 base; J trimming: 8 bases; junction bases outside the gene matches: 6. The CDR3, as DNA: TGTGCCAGTAGTATAGGGGGGACAGGGGGCTTCGATGAGCAGTTCTTC. The encoded protein is CASSIGGTGGFDEQFF.

This rearrangement joins TRBV18 to TRBJ1-2, with D possibly TRBD1 on 5 matching bases. The CDR3 extends over 14 amino acids. V lost 3 bases, J lost 8 bases, and 16 bases lay in between. Germline CDR1 reads KGHSH; CDR2 reads LQKENI. The DNA for the CDR3 is TGTGCCAGCTCACCCGGGACCCGGGGAGGAGGCTACACCTTC. Residues: CASSPGTRGGGYTF.

CDR3 in DNA: TGCGCCAGCAGCTTGGGAGGGGGGGCTGTAGAGCAGTACTTC. Translating gives CASSLGGGAVEQYF. The chain employs TRBV5-1 and TRBJ2-7, with D tentatively TRBD2 (7 bases). The V end lost 0 bases, the J end lost 7 bases, and 14 bases lay between the germline ends. CDR1 and CDR2 (germline): SGHRS, YFSETQ. CDR3 length: 14 amino acids.

The V call is TRBV7-9, the J call TRBJ1-4; a weak D match, TRBD1 (6 bases). CDR3 length: 16 residues. The germline CDR1 and CDR2 sequences are SEHNR and FQNEAQ (reference sequence). The ends were cut back, 1 base at V and 7 bases at J, with 16 bases in the middle. As DNA, the CDR3 is TGTGCCAGCAGCTTAGACGGAACAGGGTATCCTGAAAAACTGTTTTTT. The encoded protein is CASSLDGTGYPEKLFF.

This clone came up once. This chain links TRBV10-3 with TRBJ2-5, with 7 bases lining up with TRBD1. The trim removed 3 bases at V and 7 bases at J, leaving 2 bases unmatched. Germline V gives CDR1 ENHRY, CDR2 SYGVKD. The length of the CDR3 is 12 residues. The CDR3 reads CAISDHRGTQYF. In DNA, the CDR3 is TGTGCCATCAGTGACCACAGGGGGACCCAGTACTTC.

This chain uses TRBV7-8 with TRBJ2-2, with 7 bases matching TRBD1. J gave up 7 bases and V 5 bases, and 7 bases lay outside the gene matches. Germline-derived CDR1 and CDR2 are SGHVS and FQNEAQ. The CDR3 contains 14 residues. CDR3 coding DNA: TGTGCCAGCAGCCGAGACAGGGCGGGCGGGGAGCTGTTTTTT. Translated, it gives CASSRDRAGGELFF.

The chain joins TRBV18 to TRBJ2-5; 7 bases match TRBD1. The CDR3 spans 15 residues. V lost 6 bases and J lost 2; bases outside the gene matches: 9. Germline CDR1 and CDR2: KGHSH and LQKENI. CDR3 bases: TGTGCCAGCTCTCTACGACAGGGTCAACAAGAGACCCAGTACTTC. Its protein product is CASSLRQGQQETQYF.

The gene calls are TRBV6-5 and TRBJ2-2; 8 bases match TRBD2. This CDR3 contains 15 residues. The junction had 7 bases not matched to a gene; V was cut back by 5 bases and J by 5 bases. The germline gives CDR1 MNHEY, CDR2 SVGAGI. This CDR3 is CASSPGLVRTGELFF. CDR3 sequence (DNA): TGTGCCAGCAGTCCGGGACTAGTTAGGACCGGGGAGCTGTTTTTT.

V usage is TRBV6-6 and J usage is TRBJ2-1; D gene uncertain. Germline V gene lookup returns CDR1 MNHNY and CDR2 SVGAGI (reference sequence). With 5 bases removed from V and 6 bases from J, the gap between germline ends came to 8 bases. The CDR3 is 12 residues long. The CDR3 DNA sequence: TGTGCCAGCAGTAAGGAGTTCAATGAGCAGTTCTTC. This encodes CASSKEFNEQFF.

This rearrangement joins TRBV15 to TRBJ1-1, with 9 bases that match TRBD1. The germline V gene encodes CDR1 LNHNV and CDR2 YYDKDF (reference sequence). Trimming removed 9 bases from V and 6 bases from J; junction bases left unmatched: 11. CDR3 length: 14 amino acids. CDR3 in amino acids: CATGRRDRVSEAFF. The CDR3 DNA reads TGTGCCACTGGGCGCCGGGACAGGGTTTCTGAAGCTTTCTTT.

The V gene is TRBV28, the J gene TRBJ2-1; 8 bases match TRBD2. The germline V gene has CDR1 MDHEN and CDR2 SYDVKM. J lost 3 bases, V lost 5 bases, and 6 bases had no gene match. The CDR3 contains 15 residues. The CDR3 DNA follows: TGTGCCAGCAGTCCGAGCGGGAGATTCTACAATGAGCAGTTCTTC. Translation: CASSPSGRFYNEQFF. The full variable domain, with the rest looked up from reference TRBV28 and TRBJ2-1, is DVKVTQSSRYLVKRTGEKVFLECVQDMDHENMFWYRQDPGLGLRLIYFSYDVKMKEKGDIPEGYSVSREKKERFSLILESASTNQTSMYLCASSPSGRFYNEQFFGPGTRLTVL.

As regards this clone: Germline and junction disagree at one end, which may indicate a read error. This rearrangement joins TRBV24-1 to TRBJ1-1, with D tentatively TRBD1 (5 bases). CDR1 and CDR2 (germline): KGHDR, SFDVKD. The CDR3 has 12 residues. CDR3 in amino acids: CATSDLWGGAFF. For the CDR3, the DNA is TGTGCCACCAGCGATTTGTGGGGGGGAGCTTTCTTT.

The rearrangement uses TRBV3-1 (or the pseudogene TRBV3-2) and TRBJ1-4; weak D call: TRBD1 (5 bases). This CDR3 region has 15 residues. Per germline, CDR1 LGHDT and CDR2 YNNKEL (reference sequence). V shed 1 base and J shed 6 bases, with 12 bases lying between them. This chain's CDR3 is CASSQGGWGDEKLFF. DNA for the CDR3: TGTGCCAGCAGCCAAGGGGGATGGGGCGATGAAAAACTGTTTTTT.

This clone was observed a handful of times. The V gene is TRBV19, the J gene TRBJ1-1; TRBD1 matches 7 bases. The germline CDR1 and CDR2 sequences are LNHDA and SQIVND (reference sequence). The junction had 8 bases not matched to a gene; V was cut back by 5 bases and J by 5 bases. The CDR3 has 14 amino acids. For the CDR3, the DNA is TGTGCCAGTAGTTCCGCAGGGGGGAGAACTGAAGCTTTCTTT. Translation gives CASSSAGGRTEAFF.

This clone was counted ten times or more. The chain combines TRBV7-9 with TRBJ2-5, with D tentatively TRBD2 (6 bases). V was shortened by 5 bases and J by 5 bases, with 18 bases between the two germline ends. The CDR3 is 15 amino acids. Germline-derived CDR1 and CDR2 are SEHNR and FQNEAQ (reference sequence). CDR3 loop: CASSTGVRERETQYF. The CDR3 DNA reads as TGTGCCAGCAGCACGGGGGTGCGGGAAAGGGAGACCCAGTACTTC.

The gene calls are TRBV29-1 and TRBJ2-1; 10 nucleotides match TRBD2. This CDR3 region has 15 residues. V shed 6 bases and J 7 bases; nucleotides not matched to a gene: 12. Germline CDR1 is SQVTM and CDR2 is ANQGSEA. The CDR3 spells CSVRDGISGRNEQFF. CDR3 nucleotides: TGCAGCGTCCGGGACGGCATTAGCGGGAGGAATGAGCAGTTCTTC.

The rearrangement links TRBV5-6 to TRBJ1-1, with D uncertain. This CDR3 comprises 14 residues. Deletions cut 0 bases from V and 1 base from J, with 7 bases between. The germline V gene encodes CDR1 SGHDT and CDR2 YYEEEE. CDR3 DNA: TGTGCCAGCAGCTTGGCCACTGGGAACACTGAAGCTTTCTTT. Translation: CASSLATGNTEAFF.

The chain recombines TRBV11-3 with TRBJ2-1; D not certain. From germline, CDR1 is SGHNT and CDR2 YENEEA. V lost 5 bases and J 5 bases, leaving 4 bases between the germline ends. This CDR3 is built from 11 residues. CDR3 sequence (DNA): TGTGCCAGCAGCCGAGACAATGAGCAGTTCTTC. Encoded protein: CASSRDNEQFF. The variable domain in full, with the rest retrieved from reference TRBV11-3 and TRBJ2-1, is EAGVVQSPRYKIIEKKQPVAFWCNPISGHNTLYWYLQNLGQGPELLIRYENEEAVDDSQLPKDRFSAERLKGVDSTLKIQPAELGDSAVYLCASSRDNEQFFGPGTRLTVL.

This clone was seen a few times. V is TRBV19 and J is TRBJ1-5; no clear D. The V end was cut by 10 bases, the J end by 5 bases, with 15 bases between. Germline V gives CDR1 LNHDA, CDR2 SQIVND (reference sequence). This CDR3 contains 13 residues. The CDR3 is CATQPRRYQPQHF. CDR3 coding DNA: TGTGCCACCCAACCTCGGAGATATCAGCCCCAGCATTTT.

Only one count was recorded for this clone. The chain joins TRBV7-3 to TRBJ1-6; TRBD1 matches 7 bases. V gave up 5 bases and J gave up 5 bases; unmatched junction bases: 6. The CDR3 length is 15 residues. Germline-derived CDR1 and CDR2 are SGHTA and FQGTGA. In DNA form, the CDR3 reads TGTGCCAGCAGCCCTAGGGGGACAGATAATTCACCCCTCCACTTT. Translation gives CASSPRGTDNSPLHF.

The chain couples TRBV4-1 to TRBJ2-2; possible D gene TRBD1, 5 bases. This CDR3 region has 15 residues. Germline V CDR1 and CDR2: MGHRA, YSYEKL. Trimming left V 3 bases short and J 5 bases short, with 13 bases between. The CDR3 region is CASSHRDSRTGELFF. The CDR3 region has the DNA TGCGCCAGCAGCCACAGGGATTCGAGGACCGGGGAGCTGTTTTTT.

The chain recombines TRBV6-5 with TRBJ1-2; D is uncertain. The CDR3 totals 12 residues. V lost 10 bases, J lost 1 base, and 10 bases lay in between. Germline V CDR1 and CDR2: MNHEY, SVGAGI. CDR3 residues: CATEVGNYGYTF. Here the CDR3 DNA reads TGTGCCACTGAGGTCGGTAACTATGGCTACACCTTC.

In its sample, this clone was seen once. The chain uses TRBV5-4 and TRBJ1-1; 9 bases align to TRBD1. V shed 3 bases and J 7 bases; nucleotides not matched to a gene: 7. The CDR3 runs 14 residues. Germline assignment: CDR1 SGHNT and CDR2 YYREEE (reference sequence). CDR3 sequence (DNA): TGTGCCAGCAGCTATCGGACAGGGGTAAATGAAGCTTTCTTT. This translates into CASSYRTGVNEAFF. Complete variable domain (other parts from reference TRBV5-4 and TRBJ1-1): ETGVTQSPTHLIKTRGQQVTLRCSSQSGHNTVSWYQQALGQGPQFIFQYYREEENGRGNFPPRFSGLQFPNYSSELNVNALELDDSALYLCASSYRTGVNEAFFGQGTRLTVV.

DNA of the CDR3: TGTGCCAGCAGCTCGCCCGGACAGGGAAGAGGGGATGAAGCTTTCTTT. This encodes CASSSPGQGRGDEAFF. This chain connects TRBV7-2 to TRBJ1-1; TRBD1 matches at 8 bases. With V trimmed by 4 bases and J by 7 bases, 14 bases remained unmatched. Germline CDR1 and CDR2: SGHTA and FQGNSA. The CDR3 is 16 residues long.

This clone has only one observation. The chain carries TRBV10-3 and TRBJ1-1, with D uncertain. The germline V gene encodes CDR1 ENHRY and CDR2 SYGVKD. V lost 5 bases to trimming and J lost 4 bases, with 14 bases between them. The CDR3 totals 14 residues. CDR3 sequence: CAISTLTAGTEAFF. In DNA, the CDR3 is TGTGCCATCAGTACTCTGACGGCGGGCACTGAAGCTTTCTTT.